Described below is a single T cell receptor (beta chain) sequence and its context. Its antigen is not identified. Cultured CD4+ T-cell DNA underwent Oncomine TCR Beta short-read sequencing. It was cultured CD4+ T cells from which genomic DNA was extracted. TCRdb re-analysed the PCR reads in MiXCR, keeping a single row per CDR3 protein. Found here are over 7,500 distinct CDR3 sequences, 30% to 35% of them singletons; the top ten hold under 25%. The data were obtained in a study of vaccination and CD4 T cells after COVID-19. Noted treatment: roughly 11-day PBMC culture with coronavirus spike peptide pools or control peptides (ViraFEST assay). These CD4+ T cells came from an unexposed donor, sampled before the COVID-19 pandemic (2011-2018). Broader study findings: Looking at convalescent patients, a median approximately 88% of reactive clones were present only post-vaccination.

Looked up from germline, CDR1 is SNHLY and CDR2 is FYNNEI. The germline V and J ends were trimmed by 3 bases and 10 bases, with 5 bases remaining between them. This CDR3 contains 10 residues. This TCR derives from a human donor in good health. Sequenced input: CD4+ T cells from blood, cultured in vitro. The chain recombines TRBV2 with TRBJ2-3; D call uncertain. CDR3: CASSEDAQYF. The CDR3, as DNA: TGTGCCAGCAGTGAGGATGCGCAGTATTTT.